This is a list of T cell receptor beta chains from one sample in a study of blood T cell repertoires in COVID-19. Produced via immunoSEQ multiplex PCR; TCRdb's table is partial and in-frame only. In the table there are some 150,000 clones, 80% to 90% of which are singletons. The sequencing input was peripheral blood. All receptors come from a woman aged 55 to 70 who had recovered from COVID-19. CDR3s include the opening cysteine and the closing phenylalanine or tryptophan. The D gene is left open where the match is weak. Size tells how often a clone was seen (once, few, many) or the class of an expanded clone, and some rows leave it out.

CDR3 protein: CAVGIGTGRLREQYF
CDR3 DNA: TGTGCCGTAGGTATCGGGACAGGGCGTCTACGGGAGCAGTACTTC
D gene: TRBD1
J gene: TRBJ2-7
V gene: TRBV6-5
clone size: NA

CDR3 protein: CASSLAAETQYF
CDR3 DNA: TGTGCCAGCAGCTTGGCCGCGGAGACCCAGTACTTC
D gene: NA
J gene: TRBJ2-5
V gene: TRBV5-6
clone size: few

CDR3 protein: CASRRQGVVGISTGGYTF
CDR3 DNA: TGTGCCAGCAGAAGGCAGGGGGTCGTTGGGATATCAACGGGAGGCTACACCTTC
D gene: TRBD1
J gene: TRBJ1-2
V gene: TRBV2
clone size: NA

CDR3 protein: CASSLTEEGAPQHF
CDR3 DNA: TGTGCCAGCTCACTGACCGAAGAGGGTGCGCCCCAGCATTTT
D gene: NA
J gene: TRBJ1-5
V gene: TRBV18
clone size: NA

CDR3 protein: CATSDFRTNYGYTF
CDR3 DNA: TGTGCCACCAGTGATTTCAGAACTAACTATGGCTACACCTTC
D gene: NA
J gene: TRBJ1-2
V gene: TRBV24-1
clone size: once

CDR3 protein: CAWTGPTGELFF
CDR3 DNA: TGTGCCTGGACAGGCCCAACCGGGGAGCTGTTTTTT
D gene: NA
J gene: TRBJ2-2
V gene: TRBV30
clone size: NA

CDR3 protein: CASSPEDKYNEQFF
CDR3 DNA: TGTGCCAGCAGTCCAGAGGACAAGTACAATGAGCAGTTCTTC
D gene: NA
J gene: TRBJ2-1
V gene: TRBV28
clone size: NA

CDR3 protein: CASRSKRGVYNEQFF
CDR3 DNA: TGTGCCAGCAGAAGTAAGCGGGGGGTATACAATGAGCAGTTCTTC
D gene: TRBD2
J gene: TRBJ2-1
V gene: TRBV27
clone size: NA

CDR3 protein: CASRLAFGGARNTEAFF
CDR3 DNA: TGTGCAAGTCGCTTAGCGTTTGGGGGCGCAAGGAACACTGAAGCTTTCTTT
D gene: NA
J gene: TRBJ1-1
V gene: TRBV12-2
clone size: NA

CDR3 protein: CASSFPRDRLGDEQFF
CDR3 DNA: TGTGCCAGCAGCTTCCCCCGGGACAGGCTGGGCGATGAGCAGTTCTTC
D gene: TRBD1
J gene: TRBJ2-1
V gene: TRBV7-8
clone size: once

CDR3 protein: CASVQGDYGYTF
CDR3 DNA: TGTGCCAGCGTACAGGGGGACTATGGCTACACCTTC
D gene: TRBD1
J gene: TRBJ1-2
V gene: TRBV2
clone size: NA

CDR3 protein: CASSLATGEGEAFF
CDR3 DNA: TGTGCCAGCAGCTTAGCAACCGGGGAGGGAGAAGCTTTCTTT
D gene: NA
J gene: TRBJ1-1
V gene: TRBV7-6
clone size: NA

CDR3 protein: CASSQGIGDQPQHF
CDR3 DNA: TGTGCCAGCAGCCAGGGTATAGGGGATCAGCCCCAGCATTTT
D gene: NA
J gene: TRBJ1-5
V gene: TRBV2
clone size: NA

CDR3 protein: CASSVSGTANNEQFF
CDR3 DNA: TGCGCCAGCAGTGTATCCGGGACAGCGAACAATGAGCAGTTCTTC
D gene: TRBD1
J gene: TRBJ2-1
V gene: TRBV10-1
clone size: NA

CDR3 protein: CASRAPDGIYNEQFF
CDR3 DNA: TGTGCCAGCAGAGCCCCCGACGGGATCTACAATGAGCAGTTCTTC
D gene: NA
J gene: TRBJ2-1
V gene: TRBV2
clone size: NA

CDR3 protein: CASSSPSTGGYGYTF
CDR3 DNA: TGTGCCAGCAGTTCCCCTTCGACAGGGGGGTATGGCTACACCTTC
D gene: TRBD1
J gene: TRBJ1-2
V gene: TRBV28
clone size: NA

CDR3 protein: CASSLSGQGPWTEAFF
CDR3 DNA: TGTGCCAGCAGCTTGTCCGGACAGGGGCCATGGACTGAAGCTTTCTTT
D gene: TRBD1
J gene: TRBJ1-1
V gene: TRBV5-4
clone size: NA

CDR3 protein: CASSPGQGGFYEQYF
CDR3 DNA: TGTGCCAGCAGCCCGGGGCAGGGAGGTTTCTACGAGCAGTACTTC
D gene: NA
J gene: TRBJ2-7
V gene: TRBV7-9
clone size: NA

CDR3 protein: CASSLGGPDIQYF
CDR3 DNA: TGTGCCAGCAGTTTAGGAGGGCCAGACATTCAGTACTTC
D gene: NA
J gene: TRBJ2-4
V gene: TRBV12-3/TRBV12-4
clone size: NA

CDR3 protein: CASSFNRGLRTEAFF
CDR3 DNA: TGTGCCAGCAGTTTCAACAGGGGGCTTCGGACTGAAGCTTTCTTT
D gene: TRBD1
J gene: TRBJ1-1
V gene: TRBV28
clone size: NA

CDR3 protein: CASSGEGSETQYF
CDR3 DNA: TGTGCCAGCAGTGGGGAGGGGAGCGAGACCCAGTACTTC
D gene: TRBD2
J gene: TRBJ2-5
V gene: TRBV2
clone size: few

CDR3 protein: CASSQGQGANTEAFF
CDR3 DNA: TGCGCCAGCAGCCAAGGCCAGGGGGCGAACACTGAAGCTTTCTTT
D gene: TRBD1
J gene: TRBJ1-1
V gene: TRBV4-1
clone size: NA

CDR3 protein: CASSSAGKHWDGYTF
CDR3 DNA: TGTGCCAGCAGTTCCGCCGGGAAGCACTGGGATGGCTACACCTTC
D gene: NA
J gene: TRBJ1-2
V gene: TRBV27
clone size: NA

CDR3 protein: CAISAEPPRGAFF
CDR3 DNA: TGTGCCATCAGTGCGGAACCCCCTAGAGGAGCTTTCTTT
D gene: NA
J gene: TRBJ1-1
V gene: TRBV10-3
clone size: NA

CDR3 protein: CASSLRLYGPQHF
CDR3 DNA: TGTGCCAGTAGTCTCCGTCTATATGGGCCCCAGCATTTT
D gene: NA
J gene: TRBJ1-5
V gene: TRBV19
clone size: NA

CDR3 protein: CASSLASGSYEQYF
CDR3 DNA: TGCGCCAGCAGCTTGGCCAGCGGGAGTTACGAGCAGTACTTC
D gene: TRBD2
J gene: TRBJ2-7
V gene: TRBV5-1
clone size: NA

CDR3 protein: CASSLGGYSNQPQHF
CDR3 DNA: TGTGCCAGCAGCTTAGGAGGGTATAGCAATCAGCCCCAGCATTTT
D gene: NA
J gene: TRBJ1-5
V gene: TRBV7-8
clone size: NA

CDR3 protein: CASTPGQGSTGELFF
CDR3 DNA: TGCGCCAGCACGCCGGGACAGGGGTCCACCGGGGAGCTGTTTTTT
D gene: TRBD1
J gene: TRBJ2-2
V gene: TRBV10-1
clone size: NA